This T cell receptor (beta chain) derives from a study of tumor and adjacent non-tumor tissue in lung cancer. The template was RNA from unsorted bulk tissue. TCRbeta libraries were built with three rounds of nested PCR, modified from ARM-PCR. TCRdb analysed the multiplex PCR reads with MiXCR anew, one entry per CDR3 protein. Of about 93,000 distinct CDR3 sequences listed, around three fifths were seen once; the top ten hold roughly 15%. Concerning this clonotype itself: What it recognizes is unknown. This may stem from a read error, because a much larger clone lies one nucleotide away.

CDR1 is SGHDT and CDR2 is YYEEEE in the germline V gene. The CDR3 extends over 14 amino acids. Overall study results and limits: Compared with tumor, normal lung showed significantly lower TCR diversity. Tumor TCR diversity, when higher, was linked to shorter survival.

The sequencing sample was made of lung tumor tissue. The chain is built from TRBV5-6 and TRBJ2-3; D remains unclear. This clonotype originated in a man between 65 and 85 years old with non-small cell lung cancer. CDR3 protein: CASSPDGRTDRQYF. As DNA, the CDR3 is TGTGCCAGCAGCCCAGATGGACGCACAGATAGGCAGTATTTT.